This T cell receptor (beta chain) is from a study of blood T cells in healthy people across ages. Primed by a sample-barcoded 5' primer and a J-beta primer mix, a second PCR proceeded for roughly 6 to 12 cycles. MiXCR, applied by TCRdb to the 5' RACE reads, yields one record per CDR3 protein. The table has over 600,000 distinct CDR3 sequences, about 61% seen once. CDR3 length: 14 amino acids. Germline CDR1 reads MNHEY; CDR2 reads SMNVEV (reference sequence). The V and J ends lost 5 bases and 4 bases, in that order; junction bases with no gene match: 2. The gene calls are TRBV27 and TRBJ2-3; the match to TRBD2 covers 11 bases. The specimen sequenced was blood. The receptor was derived from a middle-aged man in good health. This CDR3 is CASSRLAGSDTQYF. In DNA, the CDR3 is TGTGCCAGCAGTCGACTAGCGGGATCAGATACGCAGTATTTT.